The 22 T cell receptor beta chains in this list originate from one sample, sequenced in a study of blood T cell repertoires in COVID-19 (TCRdb year 2020). The library was generated by the immunoSEQ multiplex PCR assay. Not all clones reach the TCRdb copy of this immuneACCESS table, which keeps in-frame sequences only. Checked studies attribute under half of the gap to unresolved V genes and leave the rest unexplained. In this sample the table shows approximately 28,000 clones, over 70% of which occur a single time. Jointly, the top ten make up roughly a sixth of the sample. Sequencing was carried out using peripheral blood. Source of these receptors: a woman aged 55 to 70 with acute or convalescent COVID-19.

The chain carries TRBV6-5 and TRBJ2-2, with D perhaps matching TRBD1 (6 bases). Trimming shortened V by 8 bases and J by 1 base, and 14 bases separated the two germline ends. The germline CDR1 and CDR2 sequences are MNHEY and SVGAGI. This CDR3 has 15 amino acids. The DNA of the CDR3 is TGTGCCAGCCGACACAGGGAAGTGAACACCGGGGAGCTGTTTTTT. Its protein product is CASRHREVNTGELFF.

The chain uses TRBV2 and TRBJ1-1, with 9 bases matching TRBD1. The CDR3 is 13 amino acids. With 9 bases clipped from V and 4 bases from J, the junction kept 6 bases outside the gene matches. In germline, CDR1 is SNHLY, CDR2 FYNNEI. CDR3 nucleotide sequence: TGTGCCAGTAGGACGGACAGGGGCACTGAAGCTTTCTTT. Amino acid sequence: CASRTDRGTEAFF.

This clone was seen just once. The chain couples TRBV2 to TRBJ2-5, with 8 bases identical to TRBD1. Germline-derived CDR1 and CDR2 are SNHLY and FYNNEI. The CDR3 covers 16 residues. The junction had 10 bases not matched to a gene; V was cut back by 7 bases and J by 0 bases. The chain's CDR3 is CASNYVRGRYQETQYF. CDR3 nucleotide sequence: TGTGCCAGCAATTACGTCAGGGGGCGGTACCAAGAGACCCAGTACTTC. Together with reference TRBV2 and TRBJ2-5, the CDR3 gives the full variable domain: EPEVTQTPSHQVTQMGQEVILRCVPISNHLYFYWYRQILGQKVEFLVSFYNNEISEKSEIFDDQFSVERPDGSNFTLKIRSTKLEDSAMYFCASNYVRGRYQETQYFGPGTRLLVL.

This chain joins TRBV6-6 and TRBJ1-1, with unresolved D. The CDR3 contains 13 residues. Germline CDR1 MNHNY, CDR2 SVGAGI (reference sequence). Between the trimmed V and J ends, which lost 2 bases and 1 base, there was a span of 5 bases. The CDR3 region is CASSYPENTEAFF. DNA for the CDR3: TGTGCCAGCAGTTACCCAGAGAACACTGAAGCTTTCTTT.

This clone was detected only once. The J gene is TRBJ1-2, the V gene TRBV27; 12 bases map to TRBD1. Germline trimming cut 3 bases from V and 8 bases from J; bases unmatched to any gene: 10. Per the germline V gene, CDR1 is MNHEY and CDR2 is SMNVEV (reference sequence). CDR3 length equals 16 residues. CDR3: CASSFPGQGAHGGYTF. CDR3 coding DNA: TGTGCCAGCAGTTTCCCGGGACAGGGGGCGCACGGCGGCTACACCTTC.

This rearrangement joins TRBV7-9 to TRBJ2-7, with 10 bases that match TRBD1. The CDR3 runs 15 residues. The junction had 7 bases not matched to a gene; V was cut back by 5 bases and J by 3 bases. From germline, CDR1 is SEHNR and CDR2 FQNEAQ (reference sequence). In DNA, the CDR3 is TGTGCCAGCAGCCTGTCGGACAGGGGGGGCTACGAGCAGTACTTC. Its translation: CASSLSDRGGYEQYF.

CDR3 sequence (DNA): TGTGCCAGCAGCCAACTCGGGGAGGGGGAGTACCAAGAGACCCAGTACTTC. Protein sequence: CASSQLGEGEYQETQYF. The chain carries TRBV3-1 (or the pseudogene TRBV3-2) and TRBJ2-5, with a weak D call TRBD2 (7 bases). The CDR3 loop spans 17 amino acids. CDR1 and CDR2 (germline): LGHDT, YNNKEL (reference sequence). Trimming left V 2 bases short and J 0 bases short, with 16 bases between.

The V call is TRBV28, the J call TRBJ1-1; no clear D gene. Per germline, CDR1 MDHEN and CDR2 SYDVKM. V lost 5 bases and J 2 bases, leaving 15 bases between the germline ends. The CDR3 extends over 15 amino acids. CDR3 in amino acids: CASSPLRGINTEAFF. For the CDR3, the DNA is TGTGCCAGCAGTCCGCTTCGGGGAATCAACACTGAAGCTTTCTTT. Combining the CDR3 with reference TRBV28 and TRBJ1-1 gives the whole variable domain DVKVTQSSRYLVKRTGEKVFLECVQDMDHENMFWYRQDPGLGLRLIYFSYDVKMKEKGDIPEGYSVSREKKERFSLILESASTNQTSMYLCASSPLRGINTEAFFGQGTRLTVV.

The V gene is TRBV6-1, the J gene TRBJ2-5; D may be TRBD1 (5 bases). Germline lookup yields CDR1 MNHNS and CDR2 SASEGT. The CDR3 has 15 amino acids. With 2 bases removed from V and 2 bases from J, the gap between germline ends came to 12 bases. The CDR3 sequence: CASSEKGYRQETQYF. CDR3 DNA sequence: TGTGCCAGCAGTGAAAAAGGGTACAGGCAAGAGACCCAGTACTTC.

This clone was recorded only once. This rearrangement joins TRBV29-1 to TRBJ1-5, with 11 bases fitting TRBD1. This CDR3 has 14 residues. Germline-derived CDR1 and CDR2 are SQVTM and ANQGSEA. Germline trimming cut 5 bases from V and 6 bases from J; bases unmatched to any gene: 6. DNA for the CDR3: TGCAGCGTTTCGGGACAGGGGGTCGGTCAGCCCCAGCATTTT. Translation gives CSVSGQGVGQPQHF. The whole variable domain, filled in from reference TRBV29-1 and TRBJ1-5, reads SAVISQKPSRDICQRGTSLTIQCQVDSQVTMMFWYRQQPGQSLTLIATANQGSEATYESGFVIDKFPISRPNLTFSTLTVSNMSPEDSSIYLCSVSGQGVGQPQHFGDGTRLSIL.

This clone has only a few counts. V is TRBV5-1 and J is TRBJ2-3; the match to TRBD1 covers 9 bases. CDR1 is SGHRS and CDR2 is YFSETQ in the germline V gene. V gave up 0 bases and J gave up 3 bases; unmatched junction bases: 2. The CDR3 has 15 amino acids. In DNA, the CDR3 is TGCGCCAGCAGCTTGGCCGGGACAGGGACAGATACGCAGTATTTT. Residues: CASSLAGTGTDTQYF.

The CDR3 reads CASSLEGTIYGYTF. The CDR3 DNA reads as TGTGCCAGCAGCTTAGAGGGGACAATCTATGGCTACACCTTC. The rearrangement uses TRBV7-8 and TRBJ1-2; the D gene is possibly TRBD1 (6 bases). There are 14 residues in the CDR3. V was trimmed by 1 base and J by 4 bases, leaving 10 bases between them. Germline V gene lookup returns CDR1 SGHVS and CDR2 FQNEAQ.

CDR3 in DNA: TGTGCCAGTAGTAGTTCGGGATTACTCCAAGAGACCCAGTACTTC. Its translation is CASSSSGLLQETQYF. The chain carries TRBV19 and TRBJ2-5, with a weak D call TRBD2 (5 bases). This CDR3 is built from 15 residues. Trimming stripped 4 bases from V and 1 base from J, with 13 bases between. Per the germline V gene, CDR1 is LNHDA and CDR2 is SQIVND (reference sequence).

The chain employs TRBV5-4 and TRBJ1-4; D gene unclear. Germline V CDR1 and CDR2: SGHNT, YYREEE (reference sequence). Deletions cut 0 bases from V and 8 bases from J, with 11 bases between. The CDR3 loop spans 14 amino acids. As DNA, the CDR3 is TGTGCCAGCAGCTTGGGGGGAGAGCGGGAAAAACTGTTTTTT. It encodes CASSLGGEREKLFF.

The chain uses TRBV2 and TRBJ2-7; possible D gene TRBD2, 6 bases. Trimming took 7 bases from V and 3 from J, leaving 16 bases between them. Germline V gene sequence: CDR1 SNHLY, CDR2 FYNNEI. The CDR3 runs 14 residues. The CDR3 DNA reads as TGTGCCAGCAAATCCGGGACTTCCAGCTACGAGCAGTACTTC. Encoded protein: CASKSGTSSYEQYF.

This chain joins TRBV12-3 or TRBV12-4 and TRBJ1-1; 10 nucleotides agree with TRBD1. The CDR3 spans 13 residues. Losses at the gene ends were 3 bases for V and 11 bases for J; bases not matched to a gene: 6. In DNA, the CDR3 is TGTGCCAGCAGTTTTCGACAGGGGGCGCGGGCTTTCTTT. It specifies CASSFRQGARAFF.

The rearrangement uses TRBV14 and TRBJ2-3, with 8 bases matching TRBD2. Per the germline V gene, CDR1 is SGHDN and CDR2 is FVKESK. This CDR3 spans 17 amino acids. J lost 6 bases, V lost 4 bases, and 15 bases had no gene match. CDR3 amino acids: CASSLTLGLGPSDTQYF. For the CDR3, the DNA is TGTGCCAGCAGCCTCACCTTGGGACTAGGACCATCTGATACGCAGTATTTT.

The V and J genes are TRBV29-1 and TRBJ1-2, with D possibly matching TRBD1 (6 bases). The V end lost 4 bases, the J end lost 6 bases, and 9 bases lay between the germline ends. Germline loops: CDR1 SQVTM, CDR2 ANQGSEA. The CDR3 is 11 residues long. The CDR3 is CSVARGNGYTF. As DNA, the CDR3 is TGCAGCGTTGCTAGGGGGAATGGCTACACCTTC.

The chain carries TRBV5-8 and TRBJ1-5; 9 positions agree with TRBD1. The V segment lost 3 bases and the J segment 7 bases; nucleotides outside the gene matches: 5. The CDR3 has 14 amino acids. Germline CDR1 and CDR2: SGHTS and YDEGEE. The CDR3 bases are TGTGCCAGCAGCTGGGGACAGGGATTCCAGCCCCAGCATTTT. Encoded protein: CASSWGQGFQPQHF.

The rearrangement uses TRBV4-1 and TRBJ1-1; no firm D call. The V and J ends lost 1 base and 4 bases respectively, with 22 bases between them. CDR1 and CDR2 (germline): MGHRA, YSYEKL. This CDR3 has 18 residues. The CDR3 is CASSQGPGGGHFGTEAFF. The CDR3 DNA is TGCGCCAGCAGCCAAGGCCCGGGAGGAGGGCATTTCGGCACTGAAGCTTTCTTT.

This chain uses TRBV7-9 with TRBJ2-4; 7 positions match TRBD1. V shed 2 bases and J 7 bases; nucleotides not matched to a gene: 5. The CDR3 consists of 14 residues. Germline V gives CDR1 SEHNR, CDR2 FQNEAQ (reference sequence). CDR3 in DNA: TGTGCCAGCAGCTTATCAGGGGGTACTAACATTCAGTACTTC. Translated, it gives CASSLSGGTNIQYF.

The chain couples TRBV5-1 to TRBJ1-4, with D possibly being TRBD1 (6 bases). This CDR3 region has 15 residues. Germline V lookup: CDR1 SGHRS, CDR2 YFSETQ. With 4 bases removed from V and 0 bases from J, the gap between germline ends came to 10 bases. CDR3 sequence: CASSGTTSTNEKLFF. CDR3 coding DNA: TGCGCCAGCAGCGGGACAACGTCAACTAATGAAAAACTGTTTTTT.